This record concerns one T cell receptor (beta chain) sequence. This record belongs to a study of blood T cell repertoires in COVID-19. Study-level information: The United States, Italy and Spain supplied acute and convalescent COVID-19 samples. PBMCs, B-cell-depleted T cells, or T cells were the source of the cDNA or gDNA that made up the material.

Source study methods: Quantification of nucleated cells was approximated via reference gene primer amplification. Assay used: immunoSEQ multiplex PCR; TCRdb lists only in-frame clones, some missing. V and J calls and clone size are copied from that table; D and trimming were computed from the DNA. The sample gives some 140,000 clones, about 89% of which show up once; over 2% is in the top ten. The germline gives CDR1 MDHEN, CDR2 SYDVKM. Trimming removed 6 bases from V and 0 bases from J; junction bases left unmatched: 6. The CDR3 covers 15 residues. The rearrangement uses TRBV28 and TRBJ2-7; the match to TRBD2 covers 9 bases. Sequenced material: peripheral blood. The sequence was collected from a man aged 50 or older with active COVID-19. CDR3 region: CASSRSGGLSYEQYF. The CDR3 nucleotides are TGTGCCAGCAGCCGCAGCGGGGGGCTCTCCTACGAGCAGTACTTC. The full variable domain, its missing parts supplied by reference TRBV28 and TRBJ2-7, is DVKVTQSSRYLVKRTGEKVFLECVQDMDHENMFWYRQDPGLGLRLIYFSYDVKMKEKGDIPEGYSVSREKKERFSLILESASTNQTSMYLCASSRSGGLSYEQYFGPGTRLTVT.